Listed here are 21 T cell receptor beta chains from one sample, sequenced in a study of CD4 and CD8 cells across lung adenocarcinoma regions. One entry per CDR3 protein results from TCRdb running MiXCR on the PCR reads. In the table there are over 1,500 distinct CDR3 sequences, about three fifths of which are singletons. The specimen sequenced was CD4+ T cells from the margin of a lung tumor. These receptor sequences come from a female donor with lung adenocarcinoma. The CD4 and CD8 labels of this study may be unreliable.

Only a few counts were recorded for this clonotype. The rearrangement joins TRBV11-2 to TRBJ2-1; 7 nucleotides agree with TRBD2. The CDR3 is 17 amino acids. Looked up from germline, CDR1 is SGHAT and CDR2 is FQNNGV. With V trimmed by 6 bases and J by 5 bases, 16 bases remained unmatched. CDR3 residues: CASRPGGGLAENNEQFF. As DNA, the CDR3 is TGTGCCAGCAGGCCGGGGGGTGGGCTAGCGGAAAACAATGAGCAGTTCTTC.

This clonotype has a handful of counts. The V and J genes are TRBV10-2 and TRBJ1-1; the D is unclear. The CDR3 runs 14 residues. CDR1 is WSHSY and CDR2 is SAAADI in the germline V gene. Trimming cost V 0 bases and J 5 bases, with 10 bases left between them. For the CDR3, the DNA is TGCGCCAGCAGTGAGTCGACTCCCGGAACTGAAGCTTTCTTT. This translates into CASSESTPGTEAFF.

This clonotype turned up a few times. J is TRBJ2-5 and V is TRBV7-9; D not resolved. The closer fit of TRBJ2-7 to the DNA end suggests the J call may be wrong. Looked up from germline, CDR1 is SEHNR and CDR2 is FQNEAQ (reference sequence). This CDR3 comprises 14 residues. The CDR3 bases are TGTGCCAGCAGCCCCTCCGCAGTTTCCTACGAGCAGTACTTC. This gives the protein CASSPSAVSYEQYF.

This clonotype was detected a few times. This rearrangement joins TRBV6-1 to TRBJ2-5; the D gene is possibly TRBD1 (6 bases). Germline CDR1 is MNHNS and CDR2 is SASEGT. CDR3 length: 15 amino acids. Trimming took off 6 bases at V and 4 bases at J, with 18 bases between the two ends. This chain's CDR3 is CASSVTGTPRETQYF. CDR3 DNA: TGTGCCAGCAGCGTCACCGGGACACCCAGAGAGACCCAGTACTTC.

This chain links TRBV5-1 with TRBJ2-2; unclear D gene. V gave up 1 base and J gave up 3 bases, with 7 bases separating them. In germline, CDR1 is SGHRS, CDR2 YFSETQ. The CDR3 has 14 residues. The CDR3 DNA is TGCGCCAGCAGCTTGCTCCTCGACACCGGGGAGCTGTTTTTT. Its protein is CASSLLLDTGELFF.

This chain connects TRBV6-1 to TRBJ2-1, with D maybe TRBD2 (7 bases). With the DNA end fitting TRBJ2-5 better, the J assignment may be wrong. CDR1 is MNHNS and CDR2 is SASEGT in the germline V gene. The CDR3 covers 15 residues. The CDR3 DNA is TGTGCCAGCAGCGGTCTAGGGGGGGCCCAAGAGACCCAGTACTTC. Protein: CASSGLGGAQETQYF.

V usage is TRBV10-2 and J usage is TRBJ2-1; TRBD2 agrees at 8 bases. The last part of the DNA fits TRBJ2-7 better; the J call may be wrong. Germline values: CDR1 WSHSY, CDR2 SAAADI. The CDR3 length is 17 residues. This chain's CDR3 is CASSGREGLLSSYEQYF. The CDR3 nucleotides read TGCGCCAGCAGTGGTCGGGAGGGCCTCTTAAGCTCCTACGAGCAGTACTTC.

The chain uses TRBV7-2 and TRBJ2-3, with D possibly TRBD2 on 6 matching bases. V was shortened by 2 bases and J by 2 bases, with 14 bases between the two germline ends. The CDR3 is made up of 16 amino acids. CDR1 is SGHTA and CDR2 is FQGNSA in the germline V gene. The CDR3 DNA reads TGTGCCAGCAGCTTAAGGTGGGACTTTTACACAGATACGCAGTATTTT. The encoded protein is CASSLRWDFYTDTQYF.

This chain joins TRBV6-1 and TRBJ2-3; TRBD2 matches at 8 bases. The V gene end was trimmed by 10 bases and the J gene end by 2 bases; junction bases not matched to a gene: 8. Germline CDR1 MNHNS, CDR2 SASEGT. The CDR3 totals 14 residues. The CDR3 DNA reads TGTGCCACCCGAGGAGCGGGGGACACAGATACGCAGTATTTT. Translating it yields CATRGAGDTDTQYF.

In its sample, this clonotype was seen a few times. The chain has TRBV10-1 and TRBJ2-4, with TRBD1 as a possible D gene (6 bases). V was cut by 2 bases and J by 9 bases, with 11 bases left in between. This CDR3 comprises 13 residues. The germline CDR1 and CDR2 sequences are WNHNN and SYGVQD (reference sequence). The CDR3 region has the DNA TGCGCCAGCAGTGAGGCGGACAGAGGCATTCAGTACTTC. It specifies CASSEADRGIQYF.

This clonotype occurred once. V is TRBV12-3 or TRBV12-4 and J is TRBJ2-1; D not certain. This CDR3 comprises 15 residues. Trimming took off 2 bases at V and 8 bases at J, with 16 bases between the two ends. In nucleotides, the CDR3 is TGTGCCAGCAGTTTAACGTGGCAAAAAATCGATGAGCAGTTCTTC. Translated: CASSLTWQKIDEQFF.

This clonotype came up a few times. This chain links TRBV12-3 or TRBV12-4 with TRBJ2-5; D gene uncertain. With 0 bases removed from V and 5 bases from J, the gap between germline ends came to 16 bases. The CDR3 runs to 16 residues. CDR3 region: CASSLASSTLIETQYF. The CDR3 bases are TGTGCCAGCAGTTTAGCCTCGTCGACCCTTATTGAGACCCAGTACTTC.

The gene calls are TRBV20-1 and TRBJ1-2, with TRBD1 matching over 8 bases. Germline lookup yields CDR1 DFQATT and CDR2 SNEGSKA (reference sequence). CDR3 size: 16 residues. In DNA form, the CDR3 reads TGCAGCTCGGATATGCCGACGACAGGGGATAACTATGGCTACACCTTC. It translates to CSSDMPTTGDNYGYTF.

To note about this clonotype: The junction departs from the called germline gene at one end, perhaps through a read error. This rearrangement joins TRBV6-1 to TRBJ1-5; no firm D call. The CDR3 totals 13 residues. Germline CDR1 and CDR2: MNHNS and SASEGT. The CDR3 reads CASSDRFDQPHHF. DNA for the CDR3: TGTGCCAGCAGTGACCGTTTCGATCAGCCCCACCATTTT.

The chain joins TRBV6-4 to TRBJ2-1; 7 bases fit TRBD1. Looked up from germline, CDR1 is MRHNA and CDR2 is SNTAGT. V trimming: 4 bases; J trimming: 0 bases; junction bases outside the gene matches: 3. The CDR3 runs 15 residues. CDR3 nucleotide sequence: TGTGCCAGCAGTGCCGGGGACAGCTCCTACAATGAGCAGTTCTTC. Amino acid sequence: CASSAGDSSYNEQFF.

V is TRBV27 and J is TRBJ2-1, with D possibly being TRBD1 (6 bases). The J call may be in error: the DNA end matches TRBJ2-5 better. Looked up from germline, CDR1 is MNHEY and CDR2 is SMNVEV (reference sequence). The length of the CDR3 is 13 residues. CDR3 protein: CASRSGRGETQYF. DNA for the CDR3: TGTGCCAGCAGGTCGGGCAGGGGAGAGACCCAGTACTTC.

The chain couples TRBV27 to TRBJ2-1; 7 positions match TRBD2. Judging by the DNA end, TRBJ2-7 fits better; the J call may be wrong. The CDR3 extends over 12 amino acids. Germline V gene lookup returns CDR1 MNHEY and CDR2 SMNVEV (reference sequence). Here the CDR3 DNA reads TGTGCCAGCAGGGGGGGGAGAGGCGAGCAGTACTTC. It yields the protein CASRGGRGEQYF.

V is TRBV27 and J is TRBJ2-3; no definite D call. Trimming took 3 bases from V and 5 from J, leaving 3 bases between them. CDR1 MNHEY and CDR2 SMNVEV come from the germline V gene (reference sequence). The CDR3 spans 11 residues. The CDR3 spells CASSFLDTQYF. The CDR3, as DNA: TGTGCCAGCAGTTTCCTAGATACGCAGTATTTT.

The genes are TRBV20-1 and TRBJ2-7, with TRBD1 as a possible D gene (5 bases). Germline CDR1 DFQATT, CDR2 SNEGSKA (reference sequence). The CDR3 contains 12 residues. V shed 5 bases and J shed 6 bases, with 14 bases lying between them. CDR3 loop: CSAQAAGSEQYF. DNA of the CDR3: TGCAGTGCTCAGGCCGCAGGGTCCGAGCAGTACTTC.

Sample share makes this clonotype large. The V gene is TRBV6-1, the J gene TRBJ2-3; 12 nucleotides align to TRBD2. The CDR3 extends over 16 amino acids. Germline values: CDR1 MNHNS, CDR2 SASEGT. V was pared by 4 bases and J by 0 bases, with 2 bases of the junction left unmatched. For the CDR3, the DNA is TGTGCCAGCAGTGGGCTAGCGGGAGGGAGCACAGATACGCAGTATTTT. It translates to CASSGLAGGSTDTQYF.

The chain uses TRBV10-1 and TRBJ2-2; no reliable D call. The CDR3 loop spans 13 amino acids. V was clipped by 6 bases and J by 1 base, with 6 bases between them. CDR1 and CDR2 (germline): WNHNN, SYGVQD (reference sequence). The CDR3, as DNA: TGCGCCAGCAGGGCCCAGAACACCGGGGAGCTGTTTTTT. This codes for CASRAQNTGELFF.